This TCR beta chain is from a study of T cells after yellow fever vaccination. Across the study: Fractions of low cell number were prepared using SMART-Seq v4 Ultra Low Input.

Study results and caveats: Reappearance after the booster was observed for most primary-vaccination clones (roughly 95% CD4, over 75% CD8). The bulk population could contribute abundant contaminating clonotypes to FACS-sorted repertoires.

This clonotype was seen only once. Its antigen is unknown. The 5'RACE template-switching step produced TCR cDNA and added a universal primer site and UMIs. TCRdb redid the calling of the 5' RACE reads with MiXCR, one entry per CDR3 protein. The repertoire includes approximately 510,000 distinct CDR3 sequences, around a fifth of them detected once, and roughly a sixth sits in the top ten. This CDR3 has 15 residues. CDR1 is SGHRS and CDR2 is YFSETQ in the germline V gene. Between the trimmed V and J ends, which lost 4 bases and 8 bases, there was a span of 18 bases. This material consisted of PBMCs, taken 20 to 25 days after the first yellow fever vaccination. This TCR was recovered from a man aged 18 to 30 who received the YFV17D yellow fever vaccine. The chain has TRBV5-1 and TRBJ1-4, with D unresolved. The CDR3 nucleotides read TGCGCCAGCAGCCTCCGTTCCCTTCGAGGGGAAAAACTGTTTTTT. Translating gives CASSLRSLRGEKLFF.